The 7 T cell receptor beta chains below all came from one sample that was sequenced in a study of blood T cell repertoires in COVID-19. The assay was immunoSEQ multiplex PCR, and TCRdb's table has in-frame clones only and misses some. The repertoire has around 250,000 clones, 65% to 85% of them found once; the top ten carry approximately 6%. The sample comprised peripheral blood. The receptors derive from an elderly man with acute or convalescent COVID-19.

A remark on this clone: Distinct nucleotide sequences in the sample also encode this CDR3. The chain uses TRBV27 and TRBJ1-2; D is undetermined. This CDR3 region has 12 residues. V lost 2 bases and J 5 bases, leaving 6 bases between the germline ends. The V gene's germline CDR1 is MNHEY and CDR2 SMNVEV (reference sequence). CDR3 region: CASSLAGYGYTF. The CDR3 coding sequence is TGTGCCAGCAGTTTAGCGGGTTATGGCTACACCTTC.

The rearrangement links TRBV6-2 or TRBV6-3 to TRBJ2-3; no clear D. This CDR3 is built from 15 residues. From germline, CDR1 is MNHEY and CDR2 SVGEGT. Trimming removed 0 bases at V and 4 bases at J, with 11 bases between. The chain's CDR3 is CASSYSLSLADTQYF. CDR3 nucleotides: TGTGCCAGCAGTTACTCCCTTTCGTTAGCAGATACGCAGTATTTT.

The chain joins TRBV5-1 to TRBJ2-7, with TRBD2 matching over 9 bases. Germline V gene sequence: CDR1 SGHRS, CDR2 YFSETQ. The CDR3 spans 15 residues. Trimming at V came to 0 bases and at J to 2 bases, leaving 3 bases not matched to a gene. The chain's CDR3 is CASSLASGDTYEQYF. DNA for the CDR3: TGCGCCAGCAGCTTGGCTAGCGGGGACACCTACGAGCAGTACTTC.

The chain is built from TRBV3-1 (or the pseudogene TRBV3-2) and TRBJ1-4; D not certain. Germline V lookup: CDR1 LGHDT, CDR2 YNNKEL (reference sequence). The CDR3 loop spans 16 amino acids. Trimming took off 4 bases at V and 0 bases at J, with 12 bases between the two ends. DNA for the CDR3: TGTGCCAGCAGCCCCATTCGGGTTTCAACTAATGAAAAACTGTTTTTT. Its protein is CASSPIRVSTNEKLFF.

The chain couples TRBV18 to TRBJ2-5; the match to TRBD1 covers 12 bases. Germline V lookup: CDR1 KGHSH, CDR2 LQKENI. The V and J ends lost 2 bases and 0 bases, in that order; junction bases with no gene match: 7. This CDR3 region has 18 residues. The CDR3 protein is CASSPTSGTGGDQETQYF. As DNA, the CDR3 is TGTGCCAGCTCACCAACTTCCGGGACAGGGGGCGACCAAGAGACCCAGTACTTC.

The rearrangement uses TRBV24-1 and TRBJ2-1, with TRBD2 matching 16 bases. Germline loops: CDR1 KGHDR, CDR2 SFDVKD. V lost 5 bases to trimming and J lost 5 bases; unmatched junction nucleotides: 8. The CDR3 has 18 amino acids. Written as DNA, the CDR3 is TGTGCCACCAGTGCTCGACCGGGACTAGCGGGAGGGAACAATGAGCAGTTCTTC. Translating it yields CATSARPGLAGGNNEQFF.

V and J are TRBV6-5 and TRBJ2-7; possibly TRBD2 for D (6 bases). V was pared by 6 bases and J by 4 bases, with 16 bases between. Germline loops: CDR1 MNHEY, CDR2 SVGAGI. The CDR3 has 14 residues. The chain's CDR3 is CASSTGTSLYEQYF. The CDR3 DNA reads TGTGCCAGCAGCACCGGGACTTCCCTTTACGAGCAGTACTTC.